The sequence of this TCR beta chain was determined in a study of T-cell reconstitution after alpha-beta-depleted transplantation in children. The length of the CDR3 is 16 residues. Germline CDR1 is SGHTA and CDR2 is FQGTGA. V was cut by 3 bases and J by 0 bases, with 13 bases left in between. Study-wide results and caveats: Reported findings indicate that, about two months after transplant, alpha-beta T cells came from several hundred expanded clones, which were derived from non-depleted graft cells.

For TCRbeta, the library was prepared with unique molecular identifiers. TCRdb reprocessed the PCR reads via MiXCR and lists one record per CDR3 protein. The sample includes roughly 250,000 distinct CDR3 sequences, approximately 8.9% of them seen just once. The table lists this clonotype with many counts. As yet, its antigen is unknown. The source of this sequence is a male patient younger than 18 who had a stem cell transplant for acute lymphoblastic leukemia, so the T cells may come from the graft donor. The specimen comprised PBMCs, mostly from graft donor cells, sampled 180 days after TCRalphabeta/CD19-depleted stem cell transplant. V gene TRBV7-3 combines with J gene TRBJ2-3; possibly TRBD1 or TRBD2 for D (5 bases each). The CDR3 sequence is CASSLRGTSSTDTQYF. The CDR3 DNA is TGTGCCAGCAGCTTGCGAGGGACCTCTAGCACAGATACGCAGTATTTT.